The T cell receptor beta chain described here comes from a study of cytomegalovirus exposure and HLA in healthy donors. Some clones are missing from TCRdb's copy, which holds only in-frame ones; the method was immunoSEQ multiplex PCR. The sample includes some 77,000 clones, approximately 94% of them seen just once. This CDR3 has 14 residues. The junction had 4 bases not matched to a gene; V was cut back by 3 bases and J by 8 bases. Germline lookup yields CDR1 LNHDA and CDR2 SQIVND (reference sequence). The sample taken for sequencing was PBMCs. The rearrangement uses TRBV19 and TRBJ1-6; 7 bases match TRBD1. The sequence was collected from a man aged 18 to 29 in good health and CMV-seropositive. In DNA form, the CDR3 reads TGTGCCAGTAGTATGCGGGACAGCCATTCACCCCTCCACTTT. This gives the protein CASSMRDSHSPLHF.